This is a list of T cell receptor beta chains from one sample in a study of T cell repertoires in cytomegalovirus infection. Antigens of these TCRs are unknown. From the reads, TCRdb called clonotypes with MiXCR, one entry per CDR3 protein. The repertoire consists of about 890,000 distinct CDR3 sequences, with around 29% occurring once and the leading ten covering 11% to 15%. Sequences were derived from cultured CD8+ T cells from PBMCs, sampled from culture after CMV antigen stimulation. All receptors derive from a human donor in good health (CMV status not recorded). Some clones in this sample may be carry-over from other donors' samples. The CDR3 runs from the conserved cysteine through the conserved F or W. Only part of the rows carry a size: once, few, many, or a class if the clone is expanded.

>TRBV7-7|TRBJ2-2|.
CASTLGGATGELFF
>TRBV6-6|TRBJ1-4|few
CATYPSRGGEKLFF
>TRBV6-5|TRBJ2-1|many
CASSFPGPRRGSYNEQFF
>TRBV27|TRBJ2-3|.
CASRATGATDTQYF
>TRBV7-2|TRBJ2-1|.
CASSSIPGLAGYNEQFF
>TRBV27|TRBJ2-2|.
CASSFPRSAGRTGELFF
>TRBV14|TRBJ1-2|.
CASSPGPGGGYTF
>TRBV19|TRBJ1-1|.
CASSPGGTYTEAFF
>TRBV10-2|TRBJ2-7|.
CASSENGKHYEQYF
>TRBV14|TRBJ2-2|.
CASSRVGRGTGELFF
>TRBV6-2/TRBV6-3|TRBJ2-1|.
CASSPGLAGAYEQFF
>TRBV7-9|TRBJ2-5|many
CASSLAMLAGMETQYF
>TRBV7-8|TRBJ1-2|many
CASSWTGNYGYTF
>TRBV7-6|TRBJ2-1|many
CASSLAPFGAGSYNEQFF
>TRBV27|TRBJ1-1|.
CASSPRQENTEAFF
>TRBV24-1|TRBJ2-1|.
CATSRGDDEQFF
>TRBV7-6|TRBJ1-5|many
CASSLTGQLNQPQHF
>TRBV6-6|TRBJ1-4|few
CASSSLSGPDEKLFF
>TRBV12-3/TRBV12-4|TRBJ2-7|.
CASSPGSLDEQYF
>TRBV5-1|TRBJ1-1|many
CASSLASGPEAFF
>TRBV7-6|TRBJ2-3|few
CASSTSGGGPDTQYF
>TRBV19|TRBJ1-3|.
CASSIQPGNTIYF
>TRBV27|TRBJ1-1|few
CASRNLQGAPGNTEAFF
>TRBV7-6|TRBJ2-2|many
CASSLLGSVGTGELFF
>TRBV7-9|TRBJ1-2|few
CASSPTQGSRSNYGYTF
>TRBV2|TRBJ2-7|few
CATPSGTYGEQYF
>TRBV19|TRBJ1-6|.
CATGTGDPPLHF
>TRBV6-5|TRBJ1-1|few
CASSYSTGAEAFF